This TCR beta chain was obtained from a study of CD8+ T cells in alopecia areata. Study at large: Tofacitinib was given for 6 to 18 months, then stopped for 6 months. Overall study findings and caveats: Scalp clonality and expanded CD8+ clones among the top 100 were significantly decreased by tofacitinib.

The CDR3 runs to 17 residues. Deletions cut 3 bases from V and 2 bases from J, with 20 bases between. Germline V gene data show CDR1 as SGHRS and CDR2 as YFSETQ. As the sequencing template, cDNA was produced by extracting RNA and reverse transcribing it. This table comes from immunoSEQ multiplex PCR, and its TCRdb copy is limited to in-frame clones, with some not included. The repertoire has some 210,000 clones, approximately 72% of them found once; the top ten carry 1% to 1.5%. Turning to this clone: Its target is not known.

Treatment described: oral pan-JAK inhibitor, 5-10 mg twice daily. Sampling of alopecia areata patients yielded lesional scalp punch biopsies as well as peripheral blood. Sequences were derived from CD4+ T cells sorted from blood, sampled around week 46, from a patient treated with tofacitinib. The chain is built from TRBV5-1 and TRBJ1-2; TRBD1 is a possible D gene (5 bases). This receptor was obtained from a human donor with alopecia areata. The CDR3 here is CASSSQDTDDRNYGYTF. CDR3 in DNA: TGCGCCAGCAGCTCCCAAGACACCGATGACAGAAACTATGGCTACACCTTC.